This is a list of T cell receptor beta chains from one sample in a study of cytomegalovirus exposure and HLA in healthy donors. The table came from immunoSEQ multiplex PCR; TCRdb's copy has only in-frame clones and leaves some out. The sample has about 140,000 clones; 75% to 80% are singletons. The specimen sequenced was PBMCs. The origin of the receptors is a woman aged 50 to 65 in good health and CMV-seronegative. Each CDR3 is given with its conserved first and last residue. A D gene is named only where the DNA matches it firmly. The size of a clone is reported for some rows only, either as once, few or many, or as a class for expanded clones.

v_call	d_call	j_call	clone_size	cdr3_aa	cdr3_nt
TRBV4-1	TRBD1	TRBJ1-2	.	CASSQEGGTVGTGYTF	TGCGCCAGCAGCCAAGAAGGGGGGACAGTGGGAACTGGCTACACCTTC
TRBV6-5	TRBD1	TRBJ1-2	.	CASSQQGVYYGYTF	TGTGCCAGCAGTCAACAGGGGGTCTACTATGGCTACACCTTC
TRBV6-1	TRBD2	TRBJ2-5	.	CASSAQGLARQETQYF	TGTGCCAGCAGTGCCCAGGGACTAGCCCGCCAAGAGACCCAGTACTTC
TRBV13	.	TRBJ1-2	.	CASSLASGGYTF	TGTGCCAGCAGCTTAGCCTCAGGGGGCTACACCTTC
TRBV6-4	.	TRBJ2-2	.	CASSQLQGTGELFF	TGTGCCAGCAGTCAATTACAGGGCACCGGGGAGCTGTTTTTT
TRBV6-5	.	TRBJ2-1	.	CASSYSTEEIYNEQFF	TGTGCCAGCAGTTACTCCACAGAAGAAATTTACAATGAGCAGTTCTTC
TRBV7-9	TRBD1	TRBJ2-7	.	CASSQVQGSSYEQYF	TGTGCCAGCAGCCAGGTACAGGGGAGCTCCTACGAGCAGTACTTC
TRBV6-6	.	TRBJ1-6	few	CASSYSTGANSPLHF	TGTGCCAGCAGTTACTCAACAGGTGCTAATTCACCCCTCCACTTT
TRBV7-8	.	TRBJ2-2	few	CASSLSTMNTGELFF	TGTGCCAGCAGCTTGTCGACAATGAACACCGGGGAGCTGTTTTTT
TRBV7-7	TRBD2	TRBJ2-1	.	CASSLGTNNEQFF	TGTGCTAGCAGCCTCGGGACTAACAATGAGCAGTTCTTC
TRBV14	.	TRBJ1-1	few	CASSQVREGWAFF	TGTGCCAGCAGCCAAGTACGGGAGGGATGGGCTTTCTTT
TRBV27	TRBD1	TRBJ1-2	.	CASSPGQFHGYTF	TGTGCCAGCAGTCCGGGACAGTTTCATGGCTACACCTTC
TRBV7-9	.	TRBJ1-2	.	CASATGNGAYGYTF	TGTGCCAGCGCCACAGGGAATGGGGCTTATGGCTACACCTTC
TRBV9	.	TRBJ2-5	.	CASSVMAGPQETQYF	TGTGCCAGCAGCGTTATGGCGGGGCCGCAAGAGACCCAGTACTTC
TRBV10-3	TRBD1	TRBJ1-1	.	CAISGGTGNTEAFF	TGTGCCATCAGTGGAGGGACAGGGAACACTGAAGCTTTCTTT
TRBV5-1	.	TRBJ1-1	.	CASSSTRRTEAFF	TGCGCCAGCAGTTCTACACGGAGAACTGAAGCTTTCTTT
TRBV5-1	.	TRBJ1-1	once	CASSSRLNTEAFF	TGCGCCAGCAGCTCACGGTTGAACACTGAAGCTTTCTTT
TRBV5-4	.	TRBJ2-3	.	CASIDREGTQYF	TGTGCCAGCATTGACAGAGAAGGTACGCAGTATTTT
TRBV11-1	.	TRBJ1-1	few	CASSVGGATEAFF	TGTGCCAGCAGCGTTGGGGGGGCCACTGAAGCTTTCTTT